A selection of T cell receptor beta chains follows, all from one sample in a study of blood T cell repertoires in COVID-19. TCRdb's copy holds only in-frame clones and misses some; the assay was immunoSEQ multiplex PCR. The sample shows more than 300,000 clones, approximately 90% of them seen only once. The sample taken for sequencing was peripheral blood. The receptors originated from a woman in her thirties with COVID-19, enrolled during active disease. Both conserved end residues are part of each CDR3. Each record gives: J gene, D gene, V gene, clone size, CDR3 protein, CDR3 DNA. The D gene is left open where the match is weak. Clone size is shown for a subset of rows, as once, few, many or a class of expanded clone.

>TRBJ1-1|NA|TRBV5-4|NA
CASSLVPGTEAFF
TGTGCCAGCAGCTTGGTCCCCGGGACTGAAGCTTTCTTT
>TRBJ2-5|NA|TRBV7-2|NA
CASSLLGGLEETQYF
TGTGCCAGCAGCTTACTCGGGGGGCTGGAAGAGACCCAGTACTTC
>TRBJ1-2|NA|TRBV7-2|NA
CASSLAYLGRTSYGYTF
TGTGCCAGCAGCTTAGCGTATTTGGGTAGGACATCCTATGGCTACACCTTC
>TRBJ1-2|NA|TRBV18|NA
CASSSTELYGYTF
TGTGCCAGCTCATCTACAGAGCTCTATGGCTACACCTTC
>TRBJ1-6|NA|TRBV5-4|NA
CASSAGQNNHNSPLHF
TGTGCCAGCAGCGCAGGACAGAACAACCATAATTCACCCCTCCACTTT
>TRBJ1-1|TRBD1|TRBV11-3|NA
CASSGGPRGQATEAFF
TGTGCCAGCAGCGGGGGGCCCAGGGGGCAGGCCACTGAAGCTTTCTTT
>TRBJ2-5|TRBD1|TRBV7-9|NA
CASSPWDRQTQYF
TGTGCCAGCAGCCCCTGGGACAGACAGACCCAGTACTTC
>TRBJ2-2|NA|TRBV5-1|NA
CASSRVGELFF
TGCGCCAGCAGCCGTGTCGGGGAGCTGTTTTTT
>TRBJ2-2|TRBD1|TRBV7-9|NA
CARSGTGNTGELFF
TGTGCCAGGTCCGGGACAGGGAACACCGGGGAGCTGTTTTTT
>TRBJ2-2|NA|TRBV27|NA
CASSFFGNTGELFF
TGTGCCAGCAGTTTTTTCGGGAACACCGGGGAGCTGTTTTTT
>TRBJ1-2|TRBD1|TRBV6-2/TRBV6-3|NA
CASSRDRGIYGYTF
TGTGCCAGCAGTAGGGACAGGGGCATCTATGGCTACACCTTC
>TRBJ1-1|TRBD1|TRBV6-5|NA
CASSYSGDRDTEAFF
TGTGCCAGCAGTTACTCGGGGGACAGGGACACTGAAGCTTTCTTT
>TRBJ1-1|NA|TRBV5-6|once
CASSLQLNTEAFF
TGTGCCAGCAGCTTACAGCTAAACACTGAAGCTTTCTTT
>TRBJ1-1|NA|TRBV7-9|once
CASSQLAGQRGFF
TGTGCCAGCAGCCAACTGGCTGGCCAGAGAGGTTTCTTT
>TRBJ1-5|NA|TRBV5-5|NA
CASSLQGGRDQPQHF
TGTGCCAGCAGCTTGCAAGGGGGACGGGATCAGCCCCAGCATTTT
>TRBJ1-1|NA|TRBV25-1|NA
CATQTYETNTEAFF
TGTGCCACCCAGACGTACGAGACTAACACTGAAGCTTTCTTT
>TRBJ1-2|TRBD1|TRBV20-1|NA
CSASSSGQGGHYTF
TGCAGTGCTAGTTCTAGCGGACAGGGAGGCCACTACACCTTC
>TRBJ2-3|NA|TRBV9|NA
CASSVGPPDIDTQYF
TGTGCCAGCAGCGTAGGACCACCAGACATAGATACGCAGTATTTT
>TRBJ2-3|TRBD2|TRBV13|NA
CASSLEGSGLRLSTDTQYF
TGTGCCAGCAGCTTAGAAGGTAGCGGGCTGCGCCTTAGCACAGATACGCAGTATTTT
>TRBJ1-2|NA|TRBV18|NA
CASSPLPDGKWGYTF
TGTGCCAGCTCACCACTACCTGACGGGAAATGGGGCTACACCTTC
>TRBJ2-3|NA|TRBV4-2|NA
CASSQGSGGTDTQYF
TGTGCCAGCAGCCAAGGATCGGGCGGGACAGATACGCAGTATTTT
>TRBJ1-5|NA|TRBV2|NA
CASSSNGGDSNQPQHF
TGTGCCAGCAGTTCCAATGGAGGGGATAGCAATCAGCCCCAGCATTTT
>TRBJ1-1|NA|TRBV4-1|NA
CASSQDDGFTEAFF
TGCGCCAGCAGCCAAGATGACGGGTTCACTGAAGCTTTCTTT
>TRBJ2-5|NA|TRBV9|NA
CASSVGSKSVETQYF
TGTGCCAGCAGCGTAGGGTCAAAGAGTGTGGAGACCCAGTACTTC
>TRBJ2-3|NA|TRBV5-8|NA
CASSPSRDSWGTDTQYF
TGTGCCAGCAGCCCATCCCGGGACTCCTGGGGCACAGATACGCAGTATTTT
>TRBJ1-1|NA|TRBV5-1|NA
CASSLDSPDTEAFF
TGCGCCAGCAGCCTGGACTCCCCGGACACTGAAGCTTTCTTT
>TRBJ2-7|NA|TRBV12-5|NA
CASGLRQGPLEQYF
TGTGCTAGTGGTTTGAGGCAGGGGCCCCTCGAGCAGTACTTC
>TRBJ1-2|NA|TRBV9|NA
CASRGHTGYTF
TGTGCCAGTCGGGGACACACTGGCTACACCTTC